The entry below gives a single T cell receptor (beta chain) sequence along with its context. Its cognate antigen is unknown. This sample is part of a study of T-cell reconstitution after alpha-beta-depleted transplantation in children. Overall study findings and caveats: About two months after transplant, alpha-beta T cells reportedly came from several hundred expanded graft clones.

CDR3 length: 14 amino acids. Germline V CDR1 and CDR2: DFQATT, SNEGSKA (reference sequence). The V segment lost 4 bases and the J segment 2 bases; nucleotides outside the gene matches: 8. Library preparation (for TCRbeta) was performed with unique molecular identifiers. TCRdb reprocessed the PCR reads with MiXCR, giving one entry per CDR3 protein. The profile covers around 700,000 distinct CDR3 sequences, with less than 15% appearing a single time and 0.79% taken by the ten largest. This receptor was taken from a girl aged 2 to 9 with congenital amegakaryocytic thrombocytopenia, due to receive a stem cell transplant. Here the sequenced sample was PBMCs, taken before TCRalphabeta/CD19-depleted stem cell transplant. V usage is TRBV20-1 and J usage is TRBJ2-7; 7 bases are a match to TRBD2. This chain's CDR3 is CSATGGNSPYEQYF. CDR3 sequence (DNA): TGCAGTGCTACCGGGGGGAACAGCCCCTACGAGCAGTACTTC.